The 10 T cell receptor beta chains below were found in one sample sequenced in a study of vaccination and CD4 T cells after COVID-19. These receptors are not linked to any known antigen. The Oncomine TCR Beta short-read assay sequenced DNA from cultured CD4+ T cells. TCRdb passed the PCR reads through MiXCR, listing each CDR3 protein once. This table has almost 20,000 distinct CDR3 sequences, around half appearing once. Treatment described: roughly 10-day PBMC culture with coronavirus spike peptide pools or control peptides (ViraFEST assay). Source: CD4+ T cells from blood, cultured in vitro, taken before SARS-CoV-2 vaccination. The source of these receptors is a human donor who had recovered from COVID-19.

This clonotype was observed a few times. The CDR3 DNA sequence: TGTGCCAGCAGGCCCGGGACAGGGATCAATCAGCCCCAGCATTTT. It specifies CASRPGTGINQPQHF. This rearrangement joins TRBV27 to TRBJ1-5; 9 nucleotides match TRBD1. Germline V gene sequence: CDR1 MNHEY, CDR2 SMNVEV (reference sequence). V was pared by 6 bases and J by 3 bases, with 6 bases of the junction left unmatched. CDR3 length equals 15 residues.

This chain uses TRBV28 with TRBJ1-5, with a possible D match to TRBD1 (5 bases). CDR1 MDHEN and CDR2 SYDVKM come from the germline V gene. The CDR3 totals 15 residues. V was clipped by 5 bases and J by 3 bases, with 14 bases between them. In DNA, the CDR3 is TGTGCCAGCAGTCCTTTCCGGGGCTACAATCAGCCCCAGCATTTT. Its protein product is CASSPFRGYNQPQHF.

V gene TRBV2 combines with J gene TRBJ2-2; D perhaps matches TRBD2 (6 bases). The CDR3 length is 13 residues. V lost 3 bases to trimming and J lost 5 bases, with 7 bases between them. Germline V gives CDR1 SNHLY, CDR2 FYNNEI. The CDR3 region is CASSDAGTGELFF. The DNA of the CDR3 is TGTGCCAGCAGTGATGCGGGGACCGGGGAGCTGTTTTTT.

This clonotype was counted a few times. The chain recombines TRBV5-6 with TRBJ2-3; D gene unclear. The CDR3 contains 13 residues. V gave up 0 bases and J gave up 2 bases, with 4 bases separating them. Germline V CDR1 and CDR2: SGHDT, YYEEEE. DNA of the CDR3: TGTGCCAGCAGCTTGGCGGCCACAGATACGCAGTATTTT. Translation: CASSLAATDTQYF.

The CDR3 is CASSLSHGGKHTGELFF. CDR3 DNA: TGTGCCAGCAGCTTATCACACGGCGGGAAACACACCGGGGAGCTGTTTTTT. The chain has TRBV7-3 and TRBJ2-2; D possibly corresponds to TRBD2 (6 bases). Germline assignment: CDR1 SGHTA and CDR2 FQGTGA. V was shortened by 2 bases and J by 3 bases, with 16 bases between the two germline ends. The CDR3 extends over 17 amino acids.

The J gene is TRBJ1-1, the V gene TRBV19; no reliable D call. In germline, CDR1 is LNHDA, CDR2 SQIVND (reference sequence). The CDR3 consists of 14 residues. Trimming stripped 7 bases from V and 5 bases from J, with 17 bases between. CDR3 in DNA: TGTGCCAGTACCCTGGCCCCCCTGGGGACTGAAGCTTTCTTT. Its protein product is CASTLAPLGTEAFF. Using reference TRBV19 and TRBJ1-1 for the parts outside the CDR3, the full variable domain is DGGITQSPKYLFRKEGQNVTLSCEQNLNHDAMYWYRQDPGQGLRLIYYSQIVNDFQKGDIAEGYSVSREKKESFPLTVTSAQKNPTAFYLCASTLAPLGTEAFFGQGTRLTVV.

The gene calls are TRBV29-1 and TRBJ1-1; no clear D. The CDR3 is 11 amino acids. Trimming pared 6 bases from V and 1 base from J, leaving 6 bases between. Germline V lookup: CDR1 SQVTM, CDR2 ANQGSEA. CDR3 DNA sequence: TGCAGCGTGGGCCCGAACACTGAAGCTTTCTTT. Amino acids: CSVGPNTEAFF.

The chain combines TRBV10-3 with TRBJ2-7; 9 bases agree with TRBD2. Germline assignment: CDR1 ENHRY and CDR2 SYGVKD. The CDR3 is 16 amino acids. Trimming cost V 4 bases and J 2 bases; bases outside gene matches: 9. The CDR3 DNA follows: TGTGCCATCAGTGGGGGATCTAGCGGGGCCACCTACGAGCAGTACTTC. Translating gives CAISGGSSGATYEQYF.

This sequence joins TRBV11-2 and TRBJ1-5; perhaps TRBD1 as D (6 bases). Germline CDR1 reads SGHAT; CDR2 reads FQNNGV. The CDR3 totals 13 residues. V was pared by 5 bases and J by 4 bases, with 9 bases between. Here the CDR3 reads CASSPDSNQPQHF. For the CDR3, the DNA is TGTGCCAGCAGCCCGGACAGTAATCAGCCCCAGCATTTT.

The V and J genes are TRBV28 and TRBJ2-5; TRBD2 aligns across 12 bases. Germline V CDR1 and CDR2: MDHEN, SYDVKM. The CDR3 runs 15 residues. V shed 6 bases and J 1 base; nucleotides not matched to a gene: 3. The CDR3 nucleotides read TGTGCCAGCAGAACGACTAGCGGGAGCCAAGAGACCCAGTACTTC. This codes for CASRTTSGSQETQYF.